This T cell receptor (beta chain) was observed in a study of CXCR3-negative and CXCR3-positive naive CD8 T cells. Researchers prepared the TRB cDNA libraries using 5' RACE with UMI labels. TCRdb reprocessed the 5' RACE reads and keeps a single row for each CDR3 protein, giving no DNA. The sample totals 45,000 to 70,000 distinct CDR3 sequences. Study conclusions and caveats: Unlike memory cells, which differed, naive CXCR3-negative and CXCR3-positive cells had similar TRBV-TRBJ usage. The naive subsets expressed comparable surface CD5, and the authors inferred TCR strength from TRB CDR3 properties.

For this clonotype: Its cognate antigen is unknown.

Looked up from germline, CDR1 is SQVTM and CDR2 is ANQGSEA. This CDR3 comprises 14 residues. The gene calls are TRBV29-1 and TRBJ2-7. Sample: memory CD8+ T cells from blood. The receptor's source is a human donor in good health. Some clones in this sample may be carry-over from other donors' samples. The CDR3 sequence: CSVEGVGRTDEQYF.